The source of this T cell receptor (beta chain) is a study of blood T cell repertoires in COVID-19 (TCRdb year 2020). Study-level background: Samples from collaborators originated in the United States, Italy and Spain and spanned both the acute and convalescent phases of COVID-19. The prospective study material was composed of cDNA or gDNA derived from T cells, B-cell-depleted T cells, or PBMCs. Deeply sampled blood TCRbeta repertoires from subjects exposed to, actively infected with, or recovered from COVID-19 were included in the dataset. The repertoires were made available in a free public database intended to serve as a resource for research on the immune response to SARS-CoV-2. The samples were drawn from two sources: the first 160 participants of the ongoing ImmuneRACE study, and over 1,000 subjects contributed by 6 global collaborators. Nearly every sample came with metadata listing a de-identified subject ID, COVID-19 status, age in years and sex. Where available, HLA class I and class II types were taken from metadata supplied by the sample provider and were not determined by assay-based typing. What the authors observed across the whole study: The amount of clinical and demographic metadata varied by source and participant and was provided uncurated.

The immunoSEQ Assay, a bias-controlled multiplex PCR, was used to amplify TCRbeta CDR3 regions from genomic DNA. The source study handled its data this way. Nucleated cell counts per sample were estimated from amplification of reference gene primers within the assay. To quantify the absolute abundance of each unique TCRbeta CDR3 rearrangement, sequence reads were collapsed and filtered. Productive Simpson clonality was computed per sample as the square root of Simpson's diversity index over productive rearrangements. Drawn from immuneACCESS, this table holds only the in-frame rearrangements with V and J called that TCRdb kept. Clones are partly lost; checked studies trace under half to an unresolved V gene and leave the rest unexplained. That table furnishes V, J and clone size, whereas the DNA furnished D and trimming. This sample holds about 55,000 clones; 83% were observed only once. Under 2% of the sample rests with the top ten.

About this clone itself: Its antigen is unknown. Per-nucleotide qualities are absent, and no much larger clonotype sits a single base away.

The junction shows trimming of 6 bases on V and 1 base on J, and the gene matches do not reach 11 bases of it. The CDR3, from cysteine to phenylalanine, totals 16 residues. The sequence is cut down to CDR3 DNA, 48 bases in frame from base 1. Sequences KGHSH (CDR1) and LQKENI (CDR2) are obtained from the germline V gene. Collaborating institutions collected whole blood in K2EDTA tubes following their own protocols. Collaborator samples were shipped for TCRbeta analysis as frozen whole blood, isolated PBMCs, or DNA extracted from either sample type. The origin of this receptor is a woman aged 60-75 years with acute or convalescent COVID-19. The sequencing sample was made of peripheral blood. The rearrangement combines TRBV18 with TRBJ1-1; 7 central nucleotides agree with TRBD1. The CDR3 corresponds to CASSRQGALGNTEAFF. At the DNA level, the sequence is TGTGCCAGCTCTCGACAGGGCGCCCTTGGGAACACTGAAGCTTTCTTT.